The T cell receptor (beta chain) described here comes from a study of blood T cell repertoires in COVID-19. Study details: The study drew acute and convalescent COVID-19 samples from the United States, Italy and Spain. PBMCs, B-cell-depleted T cells, or T cells provided the cDNA or gDNA that made up the material.

Within the sample, this clone is medium-sized (0.01 to 0.1%). In the study's own analysis: Reference gene primers were amplified, and this amplification served to estimate nucleated cell counts. Profiled with immunoSEQ multiplex PCR; TCRdb holds only in-frame clones, not every one. V, J and clone size are taken as reported in that table, and D and trimming were inferred from the DNA itself. The table includes about 180,000 clones, roughly 77% detected once. Germline V gives CDR1 MNHEY, CDR2 SVGAGI. V gave up 6 bases and J gave up 4 bases, with 15 bases separating them. CDR3 length: 15 amino acids. Seattle participants joined during active infection and were tracked over time.

The chain links TRBV6-5 to TRBJ1-4, with D perhaps TRBD1 (5 bases). Sequenced input: peripheral blood. The sequence derives from an elderly woman with COVID-19, enrolled during active disease. CDR3 sequence: CASRQGFHSNEKLFF. DNA for the CDR3: TGTGCCAGCAGGCAGGGTTTCCACAGTAATGAAAAACTGTTTTTT.